These 7 T cell receptor beta chains share one sample of origin, sequenced in a study of blood T cells in healthy people across ages. A second PCR, run for roughly 7 to 11 cycles, used a sample-barcoded 5' primer plus a J-beta primer mix. From the 5' RACE reads, TCRdb called clonotypes with MiXCR, one entry per CDR3 protein. The sample records under 1 million distinct CDR3 sequences, approximately 48% being singletons. The sample comprised blood. Every receptor here comes from a man aged 55 to 70 in good health.

The rearrangement joins TRBV5-1 to TRBJ2-1; weak D call: TRBD1 (6 bases). Germline CDR1 reads SGHRS; CDR2 reads YFSETQ. The CDR3 has 12 residues. Trimming removed 6 bases at V and 12 bases at J, with 16 bases between. CDR3 amino acids: CASTGTGFWQFF. CDR3 nucleotides: TGCGCCAGCACAGGAACAGGGTTTTGGCAGTTCTTC.

The chain carries TRBV4-3 and TRBJ1-4; 7 positions agree with TRBD1. CDR3 length: 14 amino acids. Per the germline V gene, CDR1 is LGHNA and CDR2 is YSLEER. Germline trimming cut 7 bases from V and 5 bases from J; bases unmatched to any gene: 7. DNA of the CDR3: TGCGCCAGCAAAAGACAGGGCGGGAATGAAAAACTGTTTTTT. This sequence encodes CASKRQGGNEKLFF.

The rearrangement joins TRBV7-2 to TRBJ2-7; 9 nucleotides align to TRBD1. Germline CDR1 reads SGHTA; CDR2 reads FQGNSA. V was pared by 1 base and J by 5 bases, with 6 bases of the junction left unmatched. The CDR3 loop spans 15 amino acids. CDR3 sequence: CASSLVADRGNEQYF. CDR3 nucleotide sequence: TGTGCCAGCAGCTTAGTAGCGGACAGGGGAAACGAGCAGTACTTC. Full variable domain (rest looked up from reference TRBV7-2 and TRBJ2-7): GAGVSQSPSNKVTEKGKDVELRCDPISGHTALYWYRQSLGQGLEFLIYFQGNSAPDKSGLPSDRFSAERTGGSVSTLTIQRTQQEDSAVYLCASSLVADRGNEQYFGPGTRLTVT.

The chain links TRBV10-3 to TRBJ2-7; 8 bases are shared with TRBD2. The germline CDR1 and CDR2 sequences are ENHRY and SYGVKD. The CDR3 length is 13 residues. V shed 10 bases, J shed 4 bases, and the junction held 9 bases outside the gene matches. The CDR3 protein is CATLAGHSYEQYF. The CDR3 region has the DNA TGTGCCACCTTAGCGGGACATTCTTACGAGCAGTACTTC.

V is TRBV10-1 and J is TRBJ2-1; 8 bases are shared with TRBD2. The V and J ends lost 3 bases and 6 bases, in that order; junction bases with no gene match: 4. From germline, CDR1 is WNHNN and CDR2 SYGVQD (reference sequence). The CDR3 covers 14 residues. CDR3 protein: CASSEVTSGNEQFF. For the CDR3, the DNA is TGCGCCAGCAGTGAAGTAACTAGCGGCAATGAGCAGTTCTTC.

Only a few counts were recorded for this clonotype. The rearrangement uses TRBV29-1 and TRBJ1-2; D is unclear. Germline V gene sequence: CDR1 SQVTM, CDR2 ANQGSEA. The CDR3 consists of 13 residues. Trimming cost V 5 bases and J 13 bases, with 23 bases left between them. The DNA of the CDR3 is TGCAGCGTTCTGCGCGCAGGCTTTGATCGTATCACCTTC. As protein: CSVLRAGFDRITF.

This clonotype has only one observation. This may be a read error, as it is one base from a much larger clone. The genes are TRBV28 and TRBJ2-5, with 10 bases that match TRBD2. The last part of the DNA fits TRBJ2-7 better; the J call may be wrong. The CDR3 spans 15 residues. Germline V gene lookup returns CDR1 MDHEN and CDR2 SYDVKM. CDR3 sequence (DNA): TGTGCCGGCAGCACTTCTAGCGGGGGAACCTACGAGCAGTACTTC. This codes for CAGSTSSGGTYEQYF.